Listed below are T cell receptor beta chains from one sample, sequenced in a study of blood T cell repertoires in COVID-19. Here immunoSEQ multiplex PCR was the method, and the copy in TCRdb shows in-frame clones only, minus some. The sample shows 100,000 to 150,000 clones, around 76% of them seen only once. The source material was peripheral blood. The receptors come from a man aged 55 to 69 with acute or convalescent COVID-19. Both conserved end residues are part of each CDR3. Each record gives: J gene, D gene, V gene, clone size, CDR3 protein, CDR3 DNA. D genes are given only for firm matches. Some rows have no size entry. The others give once, few or many, or a class for an expanded clone.

TRBJ2-3	-	TRBV6-4	-	CASSPGPADTDTQYF	TGTGCCAGCAGCCCTGGTCCAGCGGACACAGATACGCAGTATTTT
TRBJ2-3	TRBD2	TRBV11-2	-	CASTGGGGSTDTQYF	TGTGCCAGCACCGGGGGGGGAGGGAGCACAGATACGCAGTATTTT
TRBJ1-2	TRBD1	TRBV7-8	-	CASSFDRDYGYTF	TGTGCCAGCAGCTTCGACAGGGACTATGGCTACACCTTC
TRBJ1-6	-	TRBV5-1	-	CASSLRKGSGSPLHF	TGCGCCAGCAGCTTGAGGAAGGGGTCAGGCTCACCCCTCCACTTT
TRBJ1-6	-	TRBV30	-	CAWSLVVVRSPLHF	TGTGCCTGGAGTCTTGTCGTCGTTAGATCACCCCTCCACTTT
TRBJ1-2	-	TRBV5-4	-	CASSFDWRPYGYTF	TGTGCCAGCAGCTTTGACTGGAGGCCCTATGGCTACACCTTC
TRBJ2-3	-	TRBV12-3/TRBV12-4	few	CASSLSDTQYF	TGTGCCAGCAGTCTGTCTGATACGCAGTATTTT
TRBJ1-4	-	TRBV30	-	CAWSVQPNEKLFF	TGTGCCTGGAGCGTACAGCCTAATGAAAAACTGTTTTTT
TRBJ2-7	TRBD2	TRBV9	-	CASSGSSGASPYEQYF	TGTGCCAGCAGCGGCTCTAGCGGGGCTAGTCCCTACGAGCAGTACTTC
TRBJ2-1	-	TRBV2	-	CASSEAGGSKRNEQFF	TGTGCCAGCAGTGAAGCAGGCGGGTCGAAACGAAATGAGCAGTTCTTC
TRBJ1-1	TRBD1	TRBV27	-	CASSYLGTGPNTEAFF	TGTGCCAGCAGTTACCTCGGGACAGGGCCCAACACTGAAGCTTTCTTT
TRBJ2-5	-	TRBV6-5	-	CASSYSMPRVGETQYF	TGTGCCAGCAGTTACTCGATGCCGCGGGTCGGGGAGACCCAGTACTTC
TRBJ2-1	-	TRBV10-3	once	CAISESAGHEQFF	TGTGCCATCAGTGAGTCCGCGGGGCATGAGCAGTTCTTC
TRBJ1-1	-	TRBV3-1/TRBV3-2	-	CASSLFITRNTEAFF	TGTGCCAGCAGCCTCTTTATTACACGGAACACTGAAGCTTTCTTT
TRBJ2-7	TRBD2	TRBV11-2	-	CASSPLAGGASYEQYF	TGTGCCAGCAGCCCTTTAGCGGGGGGGGCCTCCTACGAGCAGTACTTC
TRBJ2-3	-	TRBV25-1	few	CASSGGEPGQRSTDTQYF	TGTGCCAGCAGTGGCGGGGAACCGGGACAGCGATCAACAGATACGCAGTATTTT
TRBJ1-5	TRBD1	TRBV19	-	CASSTGGRNQPQHF	TGTGCCAGTAGTACAGGGGGCCGCAATCAGCCCCAGCATTTT
TRBJ1-4	-	TRBV6-5	once	CASRPLTVDTEKLFF	TGTGCCAGCAGACCCTTGACAGTGGATACTGAAAAACTGTTTTTT
TRBJ2-2	-	TRBV10-3	-	CAISQGGAGTGELFF	TGTGCCATCAGTCAAGGGGGTGCCGGTACCGGGGAGCTGTTTTTT
TRBJ2-7	TRBD1	TRBV27	-	CASTRHRGSYEQYF	TGTGCCAGCACCCGACACAGGGGTTCCTACGAGCAGTACTTC
TRBJ2-7	TRBD1	TRBV30	few	CAWAPGTGIYEQYF	TGTGCCTGGGCCCCCGGGACAGGGATCTACGAGCAGTACTTC
TRBJ1-2	TRBD1	TRBV7-9	-	CASSDRQGFGYTF	TGTGCCAGCAGCGACCGACAGGGTTTCGGCTACACCTTC